This T cell receptor beta chain was identified in a study of breast tumors, draining lymph nodes, adjacent tissues. This clonotype was observed at least ten times. Samples came from axillary lymph nodes draining the breast cancer. Looked up from germline, CDR1 is SGHAT and CDR2 is FQNNGV. V lost 2 bases and J 6 bases, leaving 14 bases between the germline ends. The CDR3 totals 15 residues. TCRdb used MiXCR to reprocess the multiplex PCR reads, holding one entry per CDR3 protein. Seen here are about 150,000 distinct CDR3 sequences, about 30% observed once, and the top ten hold roughly 2.3%. The chain joins TRBV11-2 to TRBJ2-1, with D possibly matching TRBD1 (6 bases). Sequences were obtained from axillary lymph node tissue. The receptor comes from a female donor with breast cancer. Some clones in this sample may be carry-over from other donors' samples. CDR3 protein: CASSLMGQPSNEQFF. In nucleotides, the CDR3 is TGTGCCAGCAGCTTAATGGGACAACCATCCAATGAGCAGTTCTTC.